The 32 T cell receptor beta chains given below trace back to one sample, sequenced in a study of blood T cell repertoires in COVID-19. Some clones are missing from TCRdb's copy, which holds only in-frame ones; the method was immunoSEQ multiplex PCR. This sample has 300,000 or so clones, with 85% to 90% found just once. The sample consisted of PBMCs or T cells enriched from blood (not recorded which). These receptors all come from a woman aged 18-29 years who had recovered from COVID-19.

This sequence joins TRBV28 and TRBJ2-1; 7 bases align to TRBD1. This CDR3 spans 16 amino acids. V lost 6 bases and J lost 9; bases outside the gene matches: 17. Germline V gene data show CDR1 as MDHEN and CDR2 as SYDVKM. The CDR3 protein is CASSRADRMSFGEQFF. The CDR3 DNA reads as TGTGCCAGCAGCCGAGCGGACAGGATGTCCTTTGGTGAGCAGTTCTTC.

The J gene is TRBJ2-2, the V gene TRBV9; D possibly corresponds to TRBD2 (6 bases). The germline V gene encodes CDR1 SGDLS and CDR2 YYNGEE. The CDR3 is 14 amino acids. Trimming removed 8 bases from V and 1 base from J, with 12 bases in between. CDR3 in amino acids: CASRLEENTGELFF. The DNA of the CDR3 is TGTGCCAGTAGACTAGAGGAGAACACCGGGGAGCTGTTTTTT. Full variable domain (rest looked up from reference TRBV9 and TRBJ2-2): DSGVTQTPKHLITATGQRVTLRCSPRSGDLSVYWYQQSLDQGLQFLIQYYNGEERAKGNILERFSAQQFPDLHSELNLSSLELGDSALYFCASRLEENTGELFFGEGSRLTVL.

The V call is TRBV27, the J call TRBJ2-1; 11 positions match TRBD2. Germline values: CDR1 MNHEY, CDR2 SMNVEV (reference sequence). The CDR3 consists of 14 residues. Trimming took 4 bases from V and 10 from J; bases not matched to a gene: 6. The CDR3 region has the DNA TGTGCCAGCAGTTCAACTAGCGGGAGAGAAGAGCAGTTCTTC. Amino acids: CASSSTSGREEQFF.

V and J are TRBV6-5 and TRBJ1-1; D is perhaps TRBD1 (6 bases). The germline V gene encodes CDR1 MNHEY and CDR2 SVGAGI. With 6 bases removed from V and 1 base from J, the gap between germline ends came to 12 bases. This CDR3 is built from 14 residues. CDR3 amino acids: CASRDRSSNTEAFF. In DNA, the CDR3 is TGTGCCAGCAGGGACAGATCATCGAACACTGAAGCTTTCTTT.

The chain employs TRBV4-1 and TRBJ2-7, with D hard to call. Germline lookup yields CDR1 MGHRA and CDR2 YSYEKL. The germline V and J ends were trimmed by 3 bases and 6 bases, with 6 bases remaining between them. This CDR3 spans 11 amino acids. CDR3 sequence: CASSQRSEQYF. The CDR3 DNA follows: TGCGCCAGCAGCCAGAGATCCGAGCAGTACTTC.

V gene TRBV24-1 combines with J gene TRBJ2-5, with 11 nucleotides matching TRBD1. After removal of 4 bases from V and 4 bases from J, the junction contained 19 bases not matched to a gene. The CDR3 covers 20 residues. The germline V gene encodes CDR1 KGHDR and CDR2 SFDVKD. The CDR3 DNA sequence: TGTGCCACCAGTGACTCCAAGGTTCCCGGGACAGGGGGATCTCGAGAGACCCAGTACTTC. Translation gives CATSDSKVPGTGGSRETQYF.

The CDR3 DNA follows: TGTGCCAGCAGCCTTCCGGGCAGGAGGCCTGAAGCTTTCTTT. This codes for CASSLPGRRPEAFF. J is TRBJ1-1 and V is TRBV5-4; D is uncertain. The CDR3 has 14 amino acids. V lost 4 bases, J lost 6 bases, and 16 bases lay in between. The V gene's germline CDR1 is SGHNT and CDR2 YYREEE (reference sequence).

The table lists this clone with a few counts. The chain carries TRBV27 and TRBJ1-3, with D maybe TRBD1 (5 bases). CDR1 is MNHEY, CDR2 SMNVEV, per germline (reference sequence). V was trimmed by 5 bases and J by 2 bases, leaving 13 bases between them. This CDR3 has 15 amino acids. The CDR3 DNA reads TGTGCCAGCAGTGTCTTAGGGGTAGCTGGAAACACCATATATTTT. Its protein is CASSVLGVAGNTIYF.

In DNA, the CDR3 is TGTGCCAGCAGCTTAGTAGGGGGCGGGTCACCCCTCCACTTT. Translation gives CASSLVGGGSPLHF. This rearrangement joins TRBV7-2 to TRBJ1-6; 7 nucleotides line up with TRBD1. Germline CDR1 and CDR2: SGHTA and FQGNSA. V lost 1 base, J lost 10 bases, and 4 bases stayed unmatched. The CDR3 is made up of 14 amino acids.

The chain employs TRBV27 and TRBJ1-1, with D perhaps TRBD1 (6 bases). V was pared by 7 bases and J by 6 bases, with 12 bases between. Per germline, CDR1 MNHEY and CDR2 SMNVEV (reference sequence). CDR3 length: 12 amino acids. CDR3 coding DNA: TGTGCCAGCATGGGGGCTTTGTCTGAAGCTTTCTTT. Translated, it gives CASMGALSEAFF.

The chain joins TRBV6-5 to TRBJ1-3, with D maybe TRBD1 (6 bases). CDR3 length: 15 residues. Deletions cut 0 bases from V and 2 bases from J, with 8 bases between. Germline V gives CDR1 MNHEY, CDR2 SVGAGI. The CDR3 spells CASSYSYRAGNTIYF. CDR3 sequence (DNA): TGTGCCAGCAGTTACTCGTACAGGGCTGGAAACACCATATATTTT.

V gene TRBV4-1 combines with J gene TRBJ2-1; TRBD2 matches 8 bases. Per germline, CDR1 MGHRA and CDR2 YSYEKL. The CDR3 is made up of 17 amino acids. The V and J ends lost 1 base and 4 bases, in that order; junction bases with no gene match: 9. This CDR3 reads CASSQAAGRGEYNEQFF. CDR3 bases: TGCGCCAGCAGCCAAGCAGCTGGGCGGGGGGAATACAATGAGCAGTTCTTC.

This chain uses TRBV6-5 with TRBJ2-7; tentative D call: TRBD1 (5 bases). The CDR3 covers 11 residues. Per the germline V gene, CDR1 is MNHEY and CDR2 is SVGAGI. Between the trimmed V and J ends, which lost 10 bases and 1 base, there was a span of 8 bases. This CDR3 reads CATQASYEQYF. CDR3 sequence (DNA): TGTGCCACACAGGCTTCCTACGAGCAGTACTTC.

The CDR3 region is CATGIGGEGNQPQHF. In nucleotides, the CDR3 is TGTGCCACCGGGATCGGCGGTGAGGGCAATCAGCCCCAGCATTTT. The chain is built from TRBV6-5 and TRBJ1-5; no reliable D call. Germline assignment: CDR1 MNHEY and CDR2 SVGAGI. This CDR3 is 15 amino acids long. Trimming left V 10 bases short and J 2 bases short, with 18 bases between.

This rearrangement joins TRBV27 to TRBJ1-6; D is ambiguous. Germline V gene data show CDR1 as MNHEY and CDR2 as SMNVEV (reference sequence). V lost 2 bases, J lost 4 bases, and 6 bases lay in between. CDR3 length: 14 amino acids. The CDR3 region is CASSLNRYNSPLHF. In nucleotides, the CDR3 is TGTGCCAGCAGTTTAAACAGATATAATTCACCCCTCCACTTT.

CDR3 coding DNA: TGCGCCAGCAGCGGTAACGAGAGGGGACAGGGAGCAAACACCATATATTTT. Translating it yields CASSGNERGQGANTIYF. This rearrangement joins TRBV10-1 to TRBJ1-3; 9 bases line up with TRBD1. The ends lost 6 bases at V and 6 bases at J; junction bases unmatched: 15. CDR1 and CDR2 (germline): WNHNN, SYGVQD (reference sequence). The length of the CDR3 is 17 residues.

This chain joins TRBV5-4 and TRBJ2-7, with a weak D call TRBD2 (5 bases). Germline V lookup: CDR1 SGHNT, CDR2 YYREEE (reference sequence). The CDR3 spans 14 residues. V dropped 6 bases and J dropped 2 bases, with 15 bases sitting between them. The CDR3 nucleotides are TGTGCCAGCACTATAGGACTGGGAACCTACGAGCAGTACTTC. Residues: CASTIGLGTYEQYF. Full variable domain (remainder filled in from reference TRBV5-4 and TRBJ2-7): ETGVTQSPTHLIKTRGQQVTLRCSSQSGHNTVSWYQQALGQGPQFIFQYYREEENGRGNFPPRFSGLQFPNYSSELNVNALELDDSALYLCASTIGLGTYEQYFGPGTRLTVT.

The chain uses TRBV7-3 and TRBJ1-1, with 8 bases matching TRBD1. From germline, CDR1 is SGHTA and CDR2 FQGTGA. There are 13 residues in the CDR3. The trim removed 3 bases at V and 5 bases at J, leaving 2 bases unmatched. The CDR3, as DNA: TGTGCCAGCAGCTTGGACAGGGATACTGAAGCTTTCTTT. It encodes CASSLDRDTEAFF.

There are a few counts of this clone. This rearrangement joins TRBV6-6 to TRBJ2-3; D is ambiguous. The CDR3 contains 14 residues. Per germline, CDR1 MNHNY and CDR2 SVGAGI (reference sequence). Trimming stripped 7 bases from V and 0 bases from J, with 11 bases between. CDR3 sequence: CASTPRASTDTQYF. CDR3 sequence (DNA): TGTGCCAGCACCCCCCGAGCTAGCACAGATACGCAGTATTTT.

This sequence joins TRBV6-1 and TRBJ1-6; D perhaps matches TRBD1 (6 bases). The CDR3 extends over 16 amino acids. Between the trimmed V and J ends, which lost 2 bases and 6 bases, there was a span of 14 bases. CDR1 is MNHNS, CDR2 SASEGT, per germline. CDR3 sequence: CASSEYWDILNSPLHF. Written as DNA, the CDR3 is TGTGCCAGCAGTGAATATTGGGACATCCTTAATTCACCCCTCCACTTT.

The chain employs TRBV3-1 (or the pseudogene TRBV3-2) and TRBJ2-3; 8 nucleotides agree with TRBD1. V shed 4 bases and J 5 bases; nucleotides not matched to a gene: 8. This CDR3 has 15 amino acids. Germline V gives CDR1 LGHDT, CDR2 YNNKEL (reference sequence). The CDR3 DNA reads as TGTGCCAGCAGCCGGGGCAGGGGGCTCGGAGATACGCAGTATTTT. This sequence encodes CASSRGRGLGDTQYF.

This chain links TRBV10-1 with TRBJ2-7, with TRBD1 matching over 7 bases. Germline V CDR1 and CDR2: WNHNN, SYGVQD (reference sequence). CDR3 length: 13 residues. The junction had 4 bases not matched to a gene; V was cut back by 6 bases and J by 2 bases. CDR3 loop: CASRTGTAYEQYF. The CDR3 coding sequence is TGCGCCAGCAGAACCGGGACAGCCTACGAGCAGTACTTC.

The chain carries TRBV5-8 and TRBJ1-1; no clear D gene. CDR1 is SGHTS, CDR2 YDEGEE, per germline. The CDR3 extends over 13 amino acids. V dropped 2 bases and J dropped 1 base, with 6 bases sitting between them. In DNA form, the CDR3 reads TGTGCCAGCAGCTTACGACAGAACACTGAAGCTTTCTTT. Translation gives CASSLRQNTEAFF.

V usage is TRBV5-1 and J usage is TRBJ2-7; 10 positions agree with TRBD1. Looked up from germline, CDR1 is SGHRS and CDR2 is YFSETQ. The CDR3 totals 15 residues. The J segment lost 5 bases and the V segment lost 4 bases, leaving 9 bases of the junction unmatched. The CDR3 protein is CASSPMGQGLNEQYF. In nucleotides, the CDR3 is TGCGCCAGCAGCCCCATGGGACAGGGGCTTAACGAGCAGTACTTC.

The chain employs TRBV13 and TRBJ2-5; 8 nucleotides align to TRBD2. From germline, CDR1 is PRHDT and CDR2 FYEKMQ (reference sequence). The junction had 2 bases not matched to a gene; V was cut back by 0 bases and J by 2 bases. The CDR3 has 15 amino acids. CDR3 region: CASSLGGGVQETQYF. Written as DNA, the CDR3 is TGTGCCAGCAGCTTAGGCGGGGGGGTACAAGAGACCCAGTACTTC.

The chain has TRBV3-1 (or the pseudogene TRBV3-2) and TRBJ2-1, with 7 bases aligning to TRBD2. Losses at the gene ends were 0 bases for V and 3 bases for J; bases not matched to a gene: 5. The CDR3 covers 16 residues. Germline assignment: CDR1 LGHDT and CDR2 YNNKEL (reference sequence). DNA of the CDR3: TGTGCCAGCAGCCAAGATATGGGGGGGGGCTACAATGAGCAGTTCTTC. Translation gives CASSQDMGGGYNEQFF.

The J gene is TRBJ1-5, the V gene TRBV7-3; perhaps TRBD1 as D (6 bases). The germline CDR1 and CDR2 sequences are SGHTA and FQGTGA. The CDR3 runs to 14 residues. Trimming left V 5 bases short and J 15 bases short, with 23 bases between. CDR3 in amino acids: CASSRREGGSYSHF. The CDR3 DNA reads TGTGCCAGCAGCCGCCGGGAAGGGGGATCTTATTCGCATTTT.

The V call is TRBV9, the J call TRBJ2-7; 11 nucleotides align to TRBD2. This CDR3 contains 15 residues. Germline CDR1 is SGDLS and CDR2 is YYNGEE. The J segment lost 5 bases and the V segment lost 3 bases, leaving 7 bases of the junction unmatched. CDR3 in DNA: TGTGCCAGCAGCGCTTTAGCGGGAGGGAATGACGAGCAGTACTTC. Protein sequence: CASSALAGGNDEQYF.

This clone was found a few times. The V gene is TRBV6-5, the J gene TRBJ1-1; unclear D gene. The CDR3 sequence is 11 residues long. CDR1 and CDR2 from the germline V gene are MNHEY and SVGAGI. Deletions cut 7 bases from V and 1 base from J, with 4 bases between. The CDR3 reads CASTGNTEAFF. The CDR3 bases are TGTGCCAGCACGGGGAACACTGAAGCTTTCTTT.

The chain recombines TRBV9 with TRBJ2-7; D is undetermined. There are 14 residues in the CDR3. The germline gives CDR1 SGDLS, CDR2 YYNGEE. The V gene lost 4 bases and the J gene lost 2 bases, with 13 bases spanning the gap. The CDR3 coding sequence is TGTGCCAGCAGCCCGAAAGCGAGTGCCTACGAGCAGTACTTC. Translated: CASSPKASAYEQYF.

The chain combines TRBV28 with TRBJ2-7; TRBD2 aligns across 9 bases. This CDR3 has 13 amino acids. V lost 7 bases to trimming and J lost 3 bases; unmatched junction nucleotides: 4. Germline assignment: CDR1 MDHEN and CDR2 SYDVKM. The CDR3 DNA reads TGTGCCAGCACCGGACTAGCGATCTACGAGCAGTACTTC. Protein product: CASTGLAIYEQYF.

V and J are TRBV7-9 and TRBJ2-2, with no clear D. Trimming took off 1 base at V and 4 bases at J, with 10 bases between the two ends. CDR1 is SEHNR, CDR2 FQNEAQ, per germline (reference sequence). This CDR3 has 15 residues. CDR3 sequence reads: CASSLDPQSTGELFF. The CDR3 DNA reads TGTGCCAGCAGCTTAGACCCACAGAGCACCGGGGAGCTGTTTTTT.